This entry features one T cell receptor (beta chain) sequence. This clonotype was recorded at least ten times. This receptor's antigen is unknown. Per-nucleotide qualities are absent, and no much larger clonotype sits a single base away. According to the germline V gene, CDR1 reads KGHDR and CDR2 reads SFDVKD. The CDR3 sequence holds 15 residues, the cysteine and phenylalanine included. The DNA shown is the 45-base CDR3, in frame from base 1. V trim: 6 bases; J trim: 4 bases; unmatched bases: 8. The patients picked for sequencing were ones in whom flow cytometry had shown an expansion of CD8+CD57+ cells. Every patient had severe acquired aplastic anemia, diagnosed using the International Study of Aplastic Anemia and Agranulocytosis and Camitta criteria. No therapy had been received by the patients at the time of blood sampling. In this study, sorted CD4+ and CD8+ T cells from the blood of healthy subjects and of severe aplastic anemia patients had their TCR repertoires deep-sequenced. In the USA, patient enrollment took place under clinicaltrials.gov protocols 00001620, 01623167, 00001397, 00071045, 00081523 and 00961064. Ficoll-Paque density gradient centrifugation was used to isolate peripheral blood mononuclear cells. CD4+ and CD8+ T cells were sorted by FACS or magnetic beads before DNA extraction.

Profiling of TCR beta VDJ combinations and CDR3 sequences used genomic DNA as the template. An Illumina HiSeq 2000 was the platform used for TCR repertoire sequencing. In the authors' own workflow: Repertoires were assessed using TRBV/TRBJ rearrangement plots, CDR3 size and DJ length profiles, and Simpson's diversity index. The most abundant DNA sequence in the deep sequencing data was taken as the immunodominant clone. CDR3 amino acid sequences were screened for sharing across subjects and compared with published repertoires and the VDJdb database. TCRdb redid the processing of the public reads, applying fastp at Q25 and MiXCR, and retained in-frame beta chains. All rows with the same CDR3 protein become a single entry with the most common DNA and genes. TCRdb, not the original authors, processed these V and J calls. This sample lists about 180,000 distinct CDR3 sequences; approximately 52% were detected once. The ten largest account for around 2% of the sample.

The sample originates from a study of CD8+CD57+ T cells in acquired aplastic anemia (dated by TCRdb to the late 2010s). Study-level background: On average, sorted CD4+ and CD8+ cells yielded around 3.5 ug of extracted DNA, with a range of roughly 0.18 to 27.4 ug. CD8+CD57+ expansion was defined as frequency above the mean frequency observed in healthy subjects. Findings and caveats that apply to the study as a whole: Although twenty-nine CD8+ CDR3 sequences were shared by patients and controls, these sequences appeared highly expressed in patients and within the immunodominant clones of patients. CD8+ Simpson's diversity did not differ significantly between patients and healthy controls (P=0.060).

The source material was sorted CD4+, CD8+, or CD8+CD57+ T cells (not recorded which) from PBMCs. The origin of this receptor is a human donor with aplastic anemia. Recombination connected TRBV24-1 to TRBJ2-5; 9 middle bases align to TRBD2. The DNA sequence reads TGTGCCACCAGTAATTATGAAGCGGGGGGAGAGACCCAGTACTTC. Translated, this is CATSNYEAGGETQYF.